This TCR beta chain came from a study of cytotoxic CD8 clonotypes in ibrutinib-treated CLL (dated by TCRdb to about 2021). In the study overall: The cohort included around 16 treatment-naive and about a dozen relapsed/refractory patients; 17 were IGHV unmutated. Responses were partial in roughly 25 patients and complete in 2; after median about 63 months follow-up, about 14 stayed in remission and some twelve progressed. The response samples were drawn at a median of approximately 11 months into treatment, with a range of about 6 to 36 months. On average, each sample had roughly 260,000 productive templates and about 89,000 productive rearrangements. Of the approximately 86 people in the trial, about 27 had longitudinal samples available. Cryopreserved peripheral blood mononuclear cells were obtained prior to treatment, at the time of response, and at either disease progression or sustained remission. Study-wide conclusions, independent of this receptor: Public clonotypes were rare and either shrank or stayed stable during treatment, and the rise in clonality at ibrutinib response reflected expansion of private clonotypes. Sampling times were not matched between patients in sustained remission and patients whose disease was progressing, and lymph node repertoires were not examined. Baseline clonality was found to be higher than that of age-matched healthy donors and was strongly correlated with circulating CD8+ T-cell counts. Clonality rose at ibrutinib response, remained stable during sustained remission, and dropped back toward baseline at progression.

The count of this clone is one. What antigen it recognizes has not been identified. No clone much larger than this one lies a single base away; base qualities are absent. Roughly 2 micrograms of genomic DNA were extracted from cryopreserved PBMCs for TCR beta library preparation. Longitudinal blood samples from CLL patients on ibrutinib monotherapy underwent high-throughput TCR beta sequencing. Patients were enrolled in a phase 2 open-label single-center ibrutinib monotherapy trial. On a MiSeq, deep resolution sequencing aimed for a depth between 1 in 1 million and 1 in 200,000 T cells, with each clonotype covered approximately 10x on average. The immunoSEQ hsTCRB Kit was used to generate the TCR beta libraries. The source study handled its data this way. ImmunoSEQ Data Assistant and ImmunoSEQ Analyzer were used for data analysis, and V, D and J genes were assigned according to IMGT definitions. Clonality, which ranges from 0 to 1, was calculated as one minus the normalized Shannon entropy of productive rearrangement frequencies. Only overrepresented clonotypes making up at least 0.05% of the repertoire of each patient were included in the public clonotype analysis. More than ten age-matched healthy donor repertoires from immuneACCESS were used as controls for clonality. TCRdb mirrors the immuneACCESS table, restricted to in-frame sequences. Some clones are absent from its copies; in checked studies, under half trace to an unresolved V gene, and the reason for the others is unknown. The V and J calls and clone size come from that table; D and trimming were worked out from the DNA. The sample yields approximately 330,000 clones; about 77% were counted once. The top ten clonotypes cover 6.5% to 8.5% of the sample.

As encoded in the germline V gene, CDR1 is SGHAT while CDR2 is FQNNGV. V is reduced by 8 bases and J by 5 bases, leaving a spacing of 14 bases between them. Inclusive of the bounding cysteine and phenylalanine, the CDR3 is 13 residues long. This entry keeps only the CDR3 DNA: 39 bases, framed from base 1. The chain employs TRBV11-2 and TRBJ2-3; too little of a D gene remains to name it. This clonotype was obtained from a human donor with chronic lymphocytic leukemia. The sample in question was PBMCs, obtained before ibrutinib treatment. The CDR3 is CASWYGPQDTQYF. The DNA sequence is given as TGTGCCAGCTGGTATGGCCCCCAAGATACGCAGTATTTT.